Listed below are T cell receptor beta chains from one sample, sequenced in a study of PD-1 blockade in classical Hodgkin lymphoma. The method was immunoSEQ multiplex PCR; TCRdb's version includes in-frame clones alone and lacks a portion of them. The sample has about 7,800 clones, 60% to 80% seen once; the top ten hold around 34%. Sequenced here: CD8+ T cells from blood, sampled before the fourth cycle of nivolumab. The source of these receptors is a human donor with classical Hodgkin lymphoma. The CDR3 runs from the conserved cysteine through the conserved F or W. The order of the fields is V gene, clone size, CDR3 length, D gene, J gene, CDR3 protein, CDR3 DNA. D genes are given only for firm matches. Not every row has a clone size; where given, it reads once, few, many or a size class.

>TRBV7-2|NA|14|NA|TRBJ2-2
CASSLVGATGELFF
TGTGCCAGCAGCTTAGTAGGGGCCACCGGGGAGCTGTTTTTT
>TRBV2|few|15|TRBD1|TRBJ1-4
CASRERDRGHEKLFF
TGTGCCAGCAGGGAACGGGACAGGGGGCATGAAAAACTGTTTTTT
>TRBV7-9|NA|16|TRBD1|TRBJ1-4
CASSLGQGATNEKLFF
TGTGCCAGCAGCCTAGGACAGGGGGCAACTAATGAAAAACTGTTTTTT
>TRBV5-8|NA|15|NA|TRBJ1-2
CASSLLQGEIGGYTF
TGTGCCAGCAGCCTACTACAGGGTGAGATTGGTGGCTACACCTTC
>TRBV29-1|NA|14|NA|TRBJ2-7
CSVEDGQASYEQYF
TGCAGCGTTGAAGATGGCCAGGCGAGCTACGAGCAGTACTTC
>TRBV6-1|medium-sized|16|NA|TRBJ1-1
CASSEGLGGLRAEAFF
TGTGCCAGCAGTGAAGGGTTGGGGGGTTTGAGGGCTGAAGCTTTCTTT
>TRBV6-5|NA|14|NA|TRBJ1-1
CASSYSGQPGEAFF
TGTGCCAGCAGTTACTCGGGGCAGCCAGGGGAAGCTTTCTTT
>TRBV27|NA|15|NA|TRBJ1-2
CASSLGAATGYGYTF
TGTGCCAGCAGTTTGGGTGCAGCCACAGGCTATGGCTACACCTTC
>TRBV28|NA|14|TRBD2|TRBJ2-7
CASSQTSEYYEQYF
TGTGCCAGCAGTCAGACTAGCGAGTACTACGAGCAGTACTTC
>TRBV27|NA|19|TRBD2|TRBJ2-3
CASSRLAGGPGLSTDTQYF
TGTGCCAGCAGTCGACTAGCGGGGGGGCCGGGATTAAGCACAGATACGCAGTATTTT
>TRBV2|once|15|NA|TRBJ2-2
CASSGWPANTGELFF
TGTGCCAGCAGTGGGTGGCCAGCGAACACCGGGGAGCTGTTTTTT
>TRBV6-4|few|14|NA|TRBJ1-1
CASSSGHMNTEAFF
TGTGCCAGCAGTTCTGGGCACATGAACACTGAAGCTTTCTTT
>TRBV9|NA|15|NA|TRBJ2-3
CASSAVAGGPDTQYF
TGTGCCAGCAGCGCCGTAGCCGGAGGGCCAGATACGCAGTATTTT
>TRBV6-5|NA|15|TRBD1|TRBJ2-1
CASSLGQGGYNEQFF
TGTGCCAGCAGTTTAGGACAGGGGGGGTACAATGAGCAGTTCTTC
>TRBV5-5|NA|15|NA|TRBJ1-4
CASSFIGATNEKLFF
TGTGCCAGCAGCTTTATCGGAGCAACTAATGAAAAACTGTTTTTT
>TRBV30|NA|13|NA|TRBJ2-7
CAWSVGAAYEQYF
TGTGCCTGGAGTGTAGGGGCGGCCTACGAGCAGTACTTC
>TRBV6-5|NA|15|NA|TRBJ1-2
CASSYALRGGYGYTF
TGTGCCAGCAGTTACGCCCTGAGGGGAGGCTATGGCTACACCTTC
>TRBV9|NA|15|NA|TRBJ2-1
CASSFSMSSYNEQFF
TGTGCCAGCAGCTTCTCAATGAGCTCCTACAATGAGCAGTTCTTC
>TRBV7-2|NA|15|TRBD1|TRBJ2-7
CASRSGGTGSYEQYF
TGTGCCAGCAGGTCCGGGGGGACAGGGTCCTACGAGCAGTACTTC
>TRBV7-9|once|11|NA|TRBJ2-5
CASSSQETQYF
TGTGCCAGCAGCTCCCAAGAGACCCAGTACTTC
>TRBV7-9|few|14|TRBD1|TRBJ2-7
CASSLTGTAYEQYF
TGTGCCAGCAGCCTGACCGGGACAGCATACGAGCAGTACTTC
>TRBV29-1|NA|11|NA|TRBJ1-6
CSVRQGSSLHF
TGCAGCGTCAGGCAGGGGTCATCCCTCCACTTT
>TRBV5-4|NA|15|NA|TRBJ2-2
CASSLDTRSTGELFF
TGTGCCAGCAGCCTCGACACCCGAAGCACCGGGGAGCTGTTTTTT
>TRBV27|few|16|NA|TRBJ2-6
CASSPRHISGANVLTF
TGTGCCAGCAGTCCCCGGCACATCTCTGGGGCCAACGTCCTGACTTTC
>TRBV19|NA|14|NA|TRBJ1-6
CASSIGGVDSPLHF
TGTGCCAGTAGTATTGGGGGGGTGGATTCACCCCTCCACTTT
>TRBV4-1|once|13|NA|TRBJ2-7
CASSQGPLYEQYF
TGCGCCAGCAGCCAGGGCCCTCTCTACGAGCAGTACTTC
>TRBV2|NA|17|NA|TRBJ1-6
CASSEDGGRTYNSPLHF
TGTGCCAGCAGTGAAGACGGGGGGAGGACCTATAATTCACCCCTCCACTTT
>TRBV2|NA|17|TRBD2|TRBJ2-1
CASTPGAGGPEWDEQFF
TGTGCCAGCACCCCGGGAGCGGGGGGGCCGGAGTGGGATGAGCAGTTCTTC
>TRBV12-2|NA|16|NA|TRBJ2-7
CASRPAPGVTVYEQYF
TGTGCAAGTCGGCCAGCCCCTGGGGTAACAGTCTACGAGCAGTACTTC
>TRBV12-5|few|15|NA|TRBJ1-6
CASGLVLGAASPLHF
TGTGCTAGTGGTTTGGTTCTGGGGGCAGCTTCACCCCTCCACTTT
>TRBV7-9|few|12|NA|TRBJ1-5
CASSYENQPQHF
TGTGCCAGCAGCTATGAGAATCAGCCCCAGCATTTT
>TRBV11-1|once|14|NA|TRBJ2-7
CASSPTGPSYEQYF
TGTGCCAGCAGCCCTACGGGGCCCTCCTACGAGCAGTACTTC
>TRBV28|NA|15|NA|TRBJ2-7
CASSLGGRSSYEQYF
TGTGCCAGCAGTTTAGGTGGGAGGTCTTCCTACGAGCAGTACTTC
>TRBV6-1|NA|18|TRBD1|TRBJ1-5
CASSEHRGGRGDSQPQHF
TGTGCCAGCAGTGAACATCGGGGGGGCAGGGGGGACAGTCAGCCCCAGCATTTT
>TRBV30|few|14|NA|TRBJ1-6
CAWNQQPGISPLHF
TGTGCCTGGAACCAACAACCAGGGATTTCGCCCCTCCACTTT
>TRBV6-6|NA|15|NA|TRBJ2-6
CASSYRPSGANVLTF
TGTGCCAGCAGTTACAGGCCGTCTGGGGCCAACGTCCTGACTTTC
>TRBV7-2|NA|16|TRBD1|TRBJ2-7
CASSSREGTDANEQYF
TGTGCCAGCAGCTCTAGAGAGGGGACAGATGCCAACGAGCAGTACTTC
>TRBV6-5|NA|15|NA|TRBJ1-1
CASSYSRRGNTEAFF
TGTGCCAGCAGTTACTCTAGGAGGGGGAACACTGAAGCTTTCTTT
>TRBV5-6|NA|16|TRBD1|TRBJ1-4
CASSSHFWTGDEKLFF
TGTGCCAGCAGCTCCCATTTTTGGACAGGGGATGAAAAACTGTTTTTT
>TRBV10-3|NA|15|TRBD1|TRBJ1-2
CAISELTGTGKGYTF
TGTGCCATCAGTGAGTTAACCGGGACAGGGAAAGGCTACACCTTC
>TRBV30|NA|13|NA|TRBJ2-7
CAWRRTGSYEQYF
TGTGCCTGGAGGAGGACGGGGTCCTACGAGCAGTACTTC
>TRBV7-2|NA|13|NA|TRBJ1-5
CASSYTGIQPQHF
TGTGCCAGCAGCTATACAGGGATTCAGCCCCAGCATTTT
>TRBV27|NA|14|NA|TRBJ2-7
CASSLYRQAYEQYF
TGTGCCAGCAGTTTATACCGGCAGGCTTACGAGCAGTACTTC
>TRBV4-3|NA|15|NA|TRBJ2-2
CASNQPRDLTGELFF
TGCGCCAGCAACCAGCCCCGGGACTTGACCGGGGAGCTGTTTTTT
>TRBV10-3|NA|15|NA|TRBJ1-2
CAIRVEGDHNYGYTF
TGTGCCATCAGAGTCGAGGGGGATCATAACTATGGCTACACCTTC
>TRBV28|NA|17|NA|TRBJ1-4
CASSLWTAGRSNEKLFF
TGTGCCAGCAGTTTATGGACAGCCGGACGTTCTAATGAAAAACTGTTTTTT
>TRBV27|NA|15|NA|TRBJ1-1
CASSLGMGFRTEAFF
NA
>TRBV28|NA|18|TRBD1|TRBJ1-1
CASSDLGTETQMNTEAFF
TGTGCCAGCAGTGACCTAGGGACAGAAACTCAAATGAACACTGAAGCTTTCTTT
>TRBV28|NA|19|TRBD2|TRBJ2-1
CASSFLGLAGVSSYNEQFF
TGTGCCAGCAGTTTTCTAGGACTAGCGGGAGTCTCCTCCTACAATGAGCAGTTCTTC